This TCR beta chain was obtained from a study of T cell responses to AZD1222 COVID-19 vaccine. Method: immunoSEQ multiplex PCR; TCRdb's copy keeps in-frame clones and lacks some. In the table there are about 120,000 clones, roughly 90% of which are singletons. Deletions cut 5 bases from V and 1 base from J, with 16 bases between. The CDR3 has 16 residues. Germline assignment: CDR1 SGHTA and CDR2 FQGTGA. The rearrangement uses TRBV7-3 and TRBJ2-3; a weak D match, TRBD2 (6 bases). The material was peripheral blood, obtained 28 days after the second dose of the MenACWY control vaccine. This sequence originates from an adult who received the MenACWY meningococcal vaccine as a control. CDR3 in DNA: TGTGCCAGCAGCCCGCAGCGGGTCGCTGGCACAGATACGCAGTATTTT. Translation: CASSPQRVAGTDTQYF.